What follows are 21 T cell receptor beta chains derived from one specimen sequenced in a study of response to subunit inactivated influenza vaccine. TCRdb analysed the RT-PCR reads with MiXCR anew, one entry per CDR3 protein. The sample has around 850,000 distinct CDR3 sequences; less than 20% are singletons. The sample here was PBMCs from blood, taken around 5 days after vaccination. The receptors shown here come from a man aged 45-65 years who received an inactivated influenza vaccine.

This clonotype has more than one count but fewer than ten. V gene TRBV7-9 combines with J gene TRBJ1-4, with 11 positions matching TRBD1. Germline V lookup: CDR1 SEHNR, CDR2 FQNEAQ (reference sequence). The CDR3 spans 17 residues. After removal of 2 bases from V and 8 bases from J, the junction contained 10 bases not matched to a gene. Written as DNA, the CDR3 is TGTGCCAGCAGCTTAAGGACAGGGGGCAGAGTTGGAGAAAAACTGTTTTTT. This gives the protein CASSLRTGGRVGEKLFF. Full variable domain (rest looked up from reference TRBV7-9 and TRBJ1-4): DTGVSQNPRHKITKRGQNVTFRCDPISEHNRLYWYRQTLGQGPEFLTYFQNEAQLEKSRLLSDRFSAERPKGSFSTLEIQRTEQGDSAMYLCASSLRTGGRVGEKLFFGSGTQLSVL.

In this sample, this clonotype turned up a few times. The chain couples TRBV28 to TRBJ1-2; TRBD1 might be the D (5 bases). The CDR3 consists of 16 residues. Germline V gene sequence: CDR1 MDHEN, CDR2 SYDVKM. The V end was cut by 4 bases, the J end by 4 bases, with 19 bases between. The CDR3 nucleotides are TGTGCCAGCAGTTCATACCCGGGGCCGGAGGGCTATGGCTACACCTTC. This translates into CASSSYPGPEGYGYTF.

This chain links TRBV28 with TRBJ2-7; D is undetermined. The CDR3 length is 13 residues. V lost 4 bases to trimming and J lost 5 bases, with 12 bases between them. CDR1 and CDR2 from the germline V gene are MDHEN and SYDVKM. In DNA form, the CDR3 reads TGTGCCAGCAGTTACACTAAAATTGACGAGCAGTACTTC. This sequence encodes CASSYTKIDEQYF. Full variable domain (remainder filled in from reference TRBV28 and TRBJ2-7): DVKVTQSSRYLVKRTGEKVFLECVQDMDHENMFWYRQDPGLGLRLIYFSYDVKMKEKGDIPEGYSVSREKKERFSLILESASTNQTSMYLCASSYTKIDEQYFGPGTRLTVT.

The V call is TRBV20-1, the J call TRBJ2-7; 10 bases agree with TRBD1. After removal of 5 bases from V and 2 bases from J, the junction contained 3 bases not matched to a gene. CDR3 length: 13 amino acids. Germline CDR1 is DFQATT and CDR2 is SNEGSKA (reference sequence). CDR3: CSAGTGEPYEQYF. The CDR3 DNA reads TGCAGTGCTGGGACAGGGGAACCCTACGAGCAGTACTTC.

This clonotype has a handful of counts. This chain links TRBV7-2 with TRBJ1-1; D not resolved. Between the trimmed V and J ends, which lost 4 bases and 0 bases, there was a span of 15 bases. Germline CDR1 reads SGHTA; CDR2 reads FQGNSA. The CDR3 has 16 residues. The CDR3 spells CASSSHSAGVNTEAFF. The CDR3 region has the DNA TGTGCCAGCAGCTCCCATTCGGCAGGAGTGAACACTGAAGCTTTCTTT.

This clonotype has more than one count but fewer than ten. Mismatch with germline at one junction end may stem from a read error. This rearrangement joins TRBV29-1 to TRBJ2-2; TRBD2 aligns across 8 bases. Germline V CDR1 and CDR2: SQVTM, ANQGSEA. This CDR3 has 15 amino acids. Written as DNA, the CDR3 is TGCAGCGTTCAAGAGCGGGAGTCCCACACCGGGGAGCTGTTTTTT. Translation: CSVQERESHTGELFF.

The chain combines TRBV6-1 with TRBJ1-2; D unclear. This CDR3 is 16 amino acids long. Per the germline V gene, CDR1 is MNHNS and CDR2 is SASEGT. Trimming took 1 base from V and 1 from J, leaving 13 bases between them. The CDR3 DNA follows: TGTGCCAGCAGTGAAGGCGTCGGACTGTTTAACTATGGCTACACCTTC. It specifies CASSEGVGLFNYGYTF.

The chain recombines TRBV6-6 with TRBJ2-2; D call uncertain. Trimming left V 6 bases short and J 5 bases short, with 4 bases between. The CDR3 is 11 amino acids. Germline CDR1 MNHNY, CDR2 SVGAGI (reference sequence). CDR3 sequence reads: CASRITGELFF. CDR3 DNA: TGTGCCAGCAGGATAACCGGGGAGCTGTTTTTT.

The chain links TRBV29-1 to TRBJ1-2, with D perhaps TRBD1 (5 bases). V lost 1 base and J lost 5, with 14 bases in between. CDR3 size: 14 residues. Germline V CDR1 and CDR2: SQVTM, ANQGSEA. The CDR3 coding sequence is TGCAGCGTTGAAGGGGTCGGACACCCGTATGGCTACACCTTC. Translating it yields CSVEGVGHPYGYTF.

This clonotype has ten or more counts. This chain links TRBV7-9 with TRBJ2-1; D unresolved. This CDR3 is built from 14 residues. Germline CDR1 and CDR2: SEHNR and FQNEAQ (reference sequence). Trimming took off 1 base at V and 3 bases at J, with 7 bases between the two ends. The DNA of the CDR3 is TGTGCCAGCAGCTTAGTCGGCCGCTACAATGAGCAGTTCTTC. Its translation is CASSLVGRYNEQFF. The variable domain in full, completed from reference TRBV7-9 and TRBJ2-1, reads DTGVSQNPRHKITKRGQNVTFRCDPISEHNRLYWYRQTLGQGPEFLTYFQNEAQLEKSRLLSDRFSAERPKGSFSTLEIQRTEQGDSAMYLCASSLVGRYNEQFFGPGTRLTVL.

V and J are TRBV20-1 and TRBJ2-5; no reliable D call. This CDR3 spans 12 amino acids. In germline, CDR1 is DFQATT, CDR2 SNEGSKA (reference sequence). Trimming cost V 4 bases and J 7 bases, with 13 bases left between them. CDR3 region: CSAKDPSGTQYF. CDR3 in DNA: TGCAGTGCTAAAGACCCTTCGGGGACCCAGTACTTC.

This clonotype was counted only a few times. The chain combines TRBV6-5 with TRBJ2-7; 11 nucleotides match TRBD2. The V gene's germline CDR1 is MNHEY and CDR2 SVGAGI. Germline trimming cut 0 bases from V and 2 bases from J; bases unmatched to any gene: 9. This CDR3 comprises 18 residues. The CDR3 here is CASSYSRLAGRITYEQYF. The DNA for the CDR3 is TGTGCCAGCAGTTACTCGAGACTAGCGGGGAGAATAACCTACGAGCAGTACTTC.

This clonotype showed up just a few times. The chain recombines TRBV15 with TRBJ2-3, with D perhaps matching TRBD2 (6 bases). In germline, CDR1 is LNHNV, CDR2 YYDKDF (reference sequence). The germline V and J ends were trimmed by 0 bases and 0 bases, with 13 bases remaining between them. This CDR3 has 17 amino acids. The CDR3: CATSRDLGRSSTDTQYF. CDR3 coding DNA: TGTGCCACCAGCAGAGATTTGGGGAGGTCCAGCACAGATACGCAGTATTTT. Filled out from reference TRBV15 and TRBJ2-3, the complete variable domain reads DAMVIQNPRYQVTQFGKPVTLSCSQTLNHNVMYWYQQKSSQAPKLLFHYYDKDFNNEADTPDNFQSRRPNTSFCFLDIRSPGLGDTAMYLCATSRDLGRSSTDTQYFGPGTRLTVL.

This rearrangement joins TRBV7-2 to TRBJ2-1; D remains unclear. Trimming left V 6 bases short and J 2 bases short, with 11 bases between. Germline V gene sequence: CDR1 SGHTA, CDR2 FQGNSA. The CDR3 is 14 amino acids. The CDR3 coding sequence is TGTGCCAGCAGTAACTCCGGGCCCTACAATGAGCAGTTCTTC. The encoded protein is CASSNSGPYNEQFF.

The genes are TRBV28 and TRBJ2-5; D gene uncertain. The CDR3 is made up of 12 amino acids. The V end lost 7 bases, the J end lost 2 bases, and 8 bases lay between the germline ends. Germline lookup yields CDR1 MDHEN and CDR2 SYDVKM. CDR3 loop: CASKRPQETQYF. The CDR3 coding sequence is TGTGCCAGCAAGCGACCGCAAGAGACCCAGTACTTC.

This clonotype was observed a few times. The V gene is TRBV20-1, the J gene TRBJ2-7, with D possibly being TRBD1 or TRBD2 (6 bases each). The germline gives CDR1 DFQATT, CDR2 SNEGSKA (reference sequence). The CDR3 sequence is 14 residues long. Trimming took off 7 bases at V and 4 bases at J, with 20 bases between the two ends. The CDR3 nucleotides are TGCAGTGTCCGAATGGGGGGCGCAAGGTACGAGCAGTACTTC. This encodes CSVRMGGARYEQYF.

The rearrangement links TRBV20-1 to TRBJ2-1; D is uncertain. V dropped 0 bases and J dropped 1 base, with 10 bases sitting between them. The germline gives CDR1 DFQATT, CDR2 SNEGSKA (reference sequence). The CDR3 extends over 15 amino acids. CDR3 DNA sequence: TGCAGTGCTAGAGATGGTACCGCTTCCTACAATGAGCAGTTCTTC. Translation gives CSARDGTASYNEQFF.

This rearrangement joins TRBV5-1 to TRBJ2-2, with 11 bases fitting TRBD1. The germline CDR1 and CDR2 sequences are SGHRS and YFSETQ. This CDR3 is 16 amino acids long. The junction had 9 bases not matched to a gene; V was cut back by 4 bases and J by 7 bases. The CDR3 loop reads CASSLGQGARIGELFF. The CDR3 nucleotides are TGCGCCAGCAGCCTAGGACAGGGGGCCAGGATCGGGGAGCTGTTTTTT.

The chain recombines TRBV4-3 with TRBJ1-2, with 8 bases fitting TRBD1. Losses at the gene ends were 4 bases for V and 0 bases for J; bases not matched to a gene: 13. CDR3 length equals 18 residues. CDR1 and CDR2 from the germline V gene are LGHNA and YSLEER. As DNA, the CDR3 is TGCGCCAGCAGCCTTTCCGACAGGGGCCCAACCGCTAACTATGGCTACACCTTC. Translated: CASSLSDRGPTANYGYTF.

Concerning this clonotype itself: Its ends do not fully match the called genes, so a read error is possible. This chain connects TRBV12-3 or TRBV12-4 to TRBJ2-3; TRBD1 might be the D (5 bases). CDR3 length: 12 amino acids. The CDR3 protein is CASSFWGDTQYF. In DNA form, the CDR3 reads TGTGCCAGCAGTTTCTGGGGCGATACTCAGTATTTT.

This clonotype appeared a few times. The chain couples TRBV4-1 to TRBJ2-3; TRBD2 aligns across 10 bases. The germline V gene has CDR1 MGHRA and CDR2 YSYEKL. The CDR3 is 17 residues long. J was trimmed by 6 bases and V by 6 bases; bases with no gene match: 15. The CDR3 nucleotides read TGCGCCAGCAGGGGGCGGGGTGGACTAGCGGAACAGGATACGCAGTATTTT. Residues: CASRGRGGLAEQDTQYF.